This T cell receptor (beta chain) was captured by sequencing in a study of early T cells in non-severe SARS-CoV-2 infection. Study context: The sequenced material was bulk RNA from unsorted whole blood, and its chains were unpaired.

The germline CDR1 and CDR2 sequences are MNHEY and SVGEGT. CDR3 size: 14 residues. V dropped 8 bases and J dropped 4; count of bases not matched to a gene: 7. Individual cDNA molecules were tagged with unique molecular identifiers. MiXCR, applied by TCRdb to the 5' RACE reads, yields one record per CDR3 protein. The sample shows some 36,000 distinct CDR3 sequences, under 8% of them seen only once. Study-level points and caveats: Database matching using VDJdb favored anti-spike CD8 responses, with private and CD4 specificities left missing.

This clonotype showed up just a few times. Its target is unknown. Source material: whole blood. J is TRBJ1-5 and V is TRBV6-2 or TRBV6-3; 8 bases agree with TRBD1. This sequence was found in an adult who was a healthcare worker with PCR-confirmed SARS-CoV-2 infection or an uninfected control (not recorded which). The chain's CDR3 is CASATGGENQPQHF. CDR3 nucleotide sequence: TGTGCCAGCGCTACAGGGGGAGAGAATCAGCCCCAGCATTTT.